The clone carrying this T cell receptor (beta chain) was seen repeatedly, ten times or more. The antigen remains unidentified. CDR1 SQVTM and CDR2 ANQGSEA come from the germline V gene. Trimming removed 1 base from V and 4 bases from J; junction bases left unmatched: 5. The CDR3 consists of 15 residues. Input for naive CD8 libraries was roughly 17,000 to 1,000,000 sorted cells; the RNA fraction used was 10%, 30% or 50%. CD8+CD4-CCR7+CD45RA+ sorting gave the naive CD8 T cells. The sample belongs to a study of molecular identifiers for immune sequencing clone quantification. Listed TCR primers, together with previously described methods, were used for the bulk TCR libraries. TCRdb used MiXCR to reprocess the PCR reads, holding one entry per CDR3 protein. The sample yields over 550,000 distinct CDR3 sequences, about 25% seen once. Findings of the study overall: Jurkat TCR RNA spiked in from one cell could reportedly be detected among some 1 million naive cells.

Source material: naive CD8+ T cells from blood, with Jurkat cell RNA spiked in. Subset of the sample: FACS-sorted CD8+CD4-CCR7+CD45RA+ naive T cells. V and J are TRBV29-1 and TRBJ1-3, with 9 bases fitting TRBD1. The clonotype originates from a human donor in good health. Some libraries in this study had Jurkat cell RNA spiked in. As DNA, the CDR3 is TGCAGCGTTGAAGGGACAGGGGCCAGCGGAAACACCATATATTTT. Its translation: CSVEGTGASGNTIYF.